The clone carrying this TCR beta chain occurred many times. Its antigen is unknown. The time point: blood at routine non-recurrence follow-up after resection. In each case, whole RNA from tumor, nontumor lung or frozen PBMC was sequenced unsorted. This entry is derived from a study of spatial heterogeneity in lung cancer. At the level of the study: Sequencing covered available follow-up PBMC samples collected a median of about two years after resection. Each distinct TCR and UMI combination averaged more than ten appearances in raw reads.

Trimming took off 9 bases at V and 0 bases at J, with 11 bases between the two ends. The CDR3 extends over 14 amino acids. Germline CDR1 is SNHLY and CDR2 is FYNNEI. Individual TCR cDNA molecules each bore their own unique molecular identifier. TCRdb fed the 5' RACE reads into MiXCR, producing one record per CDR3 protein. The data show around 27,000 distinct CDR3 sequences, with 4.5% to 7.5% seen just once and approximately 20% held by the top ten. Study-wide results and limits: Blood contained ubiquitous expanded tumor TCRs more at resection than at follow-up.

The rearrangement uses TRBV2 and TRBJ1-4; D remains unclear. This receptor was obtained from a male donor with early-stage non-small cell lung cancer. The source was PBMCs, collected at follow-up. Written as DNA, the CDR3 is TGTGCCAGTATGGAGCCCTCAACTAATGAAAAACTGTTTTTT. Translated, it gives CASMEPSTNEKLFF. Based on the CDR3 plus reference TRBV2 and TRBJ1-4, the full variable domain is EPEVTQTPSHQVTQMGQEVILRCVPISNHLYFYWYRQILGQKVEFLVSFYNNEISEKSEIFDDQFSVERPDGSNFTLKIRSTKLEDSAMYFCASMEPSTNEKLFFGSGTQLSVL.